The 9 T cell receptor beta chains below all came from one sample that was sequenced in a study of OX40 agonist ivuxolimab in advanced cancers. Profiled with immunoSEQ multiplex PCR; TCRdb holds only in-frame clones, not every one. The sample includes tens of thousands of clones, around 76% of them seen just once. The material was CD4+ or CD8+ T cells sorted from blood, obtained in a trial of the OX40 agonist ivuxolimab. These TCRs come from an adult with an advanced solid tumor such as melanoma, head and neck, liver or kidney cancer.

V is TRBV5-1 and J is TRBJ2-7; 11 bases match TRBD2. There are 15 residues in the CDR3. Trimming removed 1 base from V and 7 bases from J; junction bases left unmatched: 7. Per the germline V gene, CDR1 is SGHRS and CDR2 is YFSETQ. CDR3 loop: CASSLSSGGAWEQYF. The CDR3 coding sequence is TGCGCCAGCAGCTTGAGTAGCGGGGGGGCCTGGGAGCAGTACTTC.

The DNA for the CDR3 is TGTGCCAGCAGTGTTAGGGGGGGGAACACTGAAGCTTTCTTT. This gives the protein CASSVRGGNTEAFF. The chain couples TRBV2 to TRBJ1-1, with D perhaps TRBD1 (6 bases). CDR3 length: 14 residues. The germline V gene encodes CDR1 SNHLY and CDR2 FYNNEI. V was trimmed by 4 bases and J by 1 base, leaving 10 bases between them. Full variable domain (outside the CDR3, taken from reference TRBV2 and TRBJ1-1): EPEVTQTPSHQVTQMGQEVILRCVPISNHLYFYWYRQILGQKVEFLVSFYNNEISEKSEIFDDQFSVERPDGSNFTLKIRSTKLEDSAMYFCASSVRGGNTEAFFGQGTRLTVV.

As regards this clone: Sequence at one end of the junction differs from germline and may be a read error. This rearrangement joins TRBV11-3 to TRBJ2-7, with 10 bases aligning to TRBD1. Germline V gene sequence: CDR1 SGHNT, CDR2 YENEEA. This CDR3 is built from 14 residues. In DNA form, the CDR3 reads TGTGCCAGCAGCTGGGGGGACAGGGGATACGGGCAGTACTTC. Translation: CASSWGDRGYGQYF. Variable domain in full (rest from reference TRBV11-3 and TRBJ2-7): EAGVVQSPRYKIIEKKQPVAFWCNPISGHNTLYWYLQNLGQGPELLIRYENEEAVDDSQLPKDRFSAERLKGVDSTLKIQPAELGDSAVYLCASSWGDRGYGQYFGPGTRLTVT.

The chain joins TRBV15 to TRBJ1-3; D ambiguous. The CDR3 spans 15 residues. V gave up 1 base and J gave up 2 bases, with 9 bases separating them. In germline, CDR1 is LNHNV, CDR2 YYDKDF (reference sequence). CDR3 in amino acids: CATSRGYGAGNTIYF. The CDR3, as DNA: TGTGCCACCAGCAGAGGGTACGGGGCTGGAAACACCATATATTTT.

This clone was recorded once. The chain couples TRBV7-9 to TRBJ1-2; D ambiguous. This CDR3 contains 14 residues. Germline-derived CDR1 and CDR2 are SEHNR and FQNEAQ (reference sequence). Trimming shortened V by 4 bases and J by 2 bases, and 11 bases separated the two germline ends. CDR3 sequence (DNA): TGTGCCAGCAGCTACCTACCAGGAAACTATGGCTACACCTTC. This gives the protein CASSYLPGNYGYTF.

This CDR3 reads CASSLRHTNTGELFF. CDR3 DNA sequence: TGTGCCAGCAGCTTAAGGCATACAAACACCGGGGAGCTGTTTTTT. The V call is TRBV7-3, the J call TRBJ2-2; D call uncertain. Germline V lookup: CDR1 SGHTA, CDR2 FQGTGA. The CDR3 has 15 residues. The V gene lost 1 base and the J gene lost 2 bases, with 8 bases spanning the gap. The full variable domain, in which reference TRBV7-3 and TRBJ2-2 provide the parts outside the CDR3, is GAGVSQTPSNKVTEKGKYVELRCDPISGHTALYWYRQSLGQGPEFLIYFQGTGAADDSGLPNDRFFAVRPEGSVSTLKIQRTERGDSAVYLCASSLRHTNTGELFFGEGSRLTVL.

This chain joins TRBV4-2 and TRBJ1-2; no clear D gene. CDR1 LGHNA and CDR2 YNFKEQ come from the germline V gene. CDR3 length: 13 amino acids. V shed 4 bases and J shed 8 bases, with 14 bases lying between them. This CDR3 is CASSREVSRGYTF. The CDR3 bases are TGTGCCAGCAGCCGAGAGGTTTCTCGGGGCTACACCTTC.

A few counts support this clone. V gene TRBV7-9 combines with J gene TRBJ2-7; TRBD2 is a possible D gene (5 bases). Trimming stripped 7 bases from V and 5 bases from J, with 18 bases between. Germline CDR1 and CDR2: SEHNR and FQNEAQ (reference sequence). CDR3 size: 14 residues. This CDR3 is CASIGLEDDNEQYF. The CDR3 DNA follows: TGTGCCAGCATCGGACTTGAGGATGACAACGAGCAGTACTTC.

This chain links TRBV28 with TRBJ1-2; 10 positions match TRBD1. The CDR3 has 15 amino acids. Germline lookup yields CDR1 MDHEN and CDR2 SYDVKM. J was trimmed by 4 bases and V by 8 bases; bases with no gene match: 10. Here the CDR3 DNA reads TGTGCCAGCGGGGGCGACAGGGGGCGCGGCTATGGCTACACCTTC. Translation: CASGGDRGRGYGYTF.